Listed below are T cell receptor beta chains from one sample, sequenced in a study of shared clonotypes between healthy human individuals. TCRdb keeps only in-frame clones here, not all; method: immunoSEQ multiplex PCR. The sample carries about 800,000 clones, 96% recorded once. The sample was naive CD8+ T cells sorted from blood. Receptor source: a man aged 25-40 years in good health. The CDR3 runs from the conserved cysteine through the conserved F or W. Fields, in order: V gene, clone size, CDR3 protein. Size is stated for part of the rows, as once, few or many counts, or as a class when the clone is expanded.

>TRBV29-1|.
CSAPDSQNTEAFF
>TRBV29-1|.
CSVVLAGVTGELFF
>TRBV27|.
CASSLSARNHEQYF
>TRBV28|.
CASRPGTGKGVLLETQYF
>TRBV29-1|few
CSVEGRTDTQYF
>TRBV29-1|.
CSVGTLEYGYTF
>TRBV4-1|.
CASSRQDHTEAFF
>TRBV11-3|.
CASSPDSSQETQYF
>TRBV6-5|.
CASRLGAGTEAFF
>TRBV9|.
CASSVGGSGGELFF
>TRBV4-1|.
CASSFRLAGSRELFF
>TRBV13|.
CASRRDRGSGEKLFF
>TRBV6-1|.
CASGPRGTEAFF
>TRBV9|.
CASSRWGNQPQHF
>TRBV6-1|once
CASSEVTPMGDVAQYF
>TRBV11-2|.
CASSSVFQSSYNEQFF
>TRBV7-2|.
CASGPRANTEAFF
>TRBV6-6|.
CASSQWTEKNTGELFF
>TRBV6-5|.
CASSGTSGNHTQYF
>TRBV18|.
CASSTTGQGQTQYF
>TRBV28|.
CASRPLGQGAITNEKLFF
>TRBV7-9|once
CASSSPGLVRETQYF
>TRBV10-3|.
CAISETGYEQYF
>TRBV7-6|once
CASSTQGAGELFF
>TRBV5-1|.
CASSLGQGAIEQYF
>TRBV13|.
CASSPDRGFNTEAFF
>TRBV4-3|.
CASSQVLLASSTDTQYF
>TRBV6-5|.
CASSYGVMSQPQHF
>TRBV19|.
CASSIGGGVSYNEQFF
>TRBV27|.
CASSASGQGPFGQYF
>TRBV10-2|.
CASSEAGTGLSEQYF
>TRBV5-6|.
CASSPFGQGRNQPQHF
>TRBV28|.
CASSLPGALAQYF
>TRBV28|.
CASSIQGAGGYTF
>TRBV4-1|once
CASSQDGLGGFYGYTF
>TRBV30|.
CAWSLIGGEQFF
>TRBV27|once
CASSFPDNEQFF
>TRBV7-2|few
CASSPRAYSNQPQHF
>TRBV27|.
CASRDGMNTEAFF
>TRBV27|once
CASSPGTSGSNEQYF
>TRBV5-5|.
CASSLAIYSNQPQHF
>TRBV29-1|.
CSVEGGDDMPYEQYF
>TRBV13|.
CASSLALSRDEQYF